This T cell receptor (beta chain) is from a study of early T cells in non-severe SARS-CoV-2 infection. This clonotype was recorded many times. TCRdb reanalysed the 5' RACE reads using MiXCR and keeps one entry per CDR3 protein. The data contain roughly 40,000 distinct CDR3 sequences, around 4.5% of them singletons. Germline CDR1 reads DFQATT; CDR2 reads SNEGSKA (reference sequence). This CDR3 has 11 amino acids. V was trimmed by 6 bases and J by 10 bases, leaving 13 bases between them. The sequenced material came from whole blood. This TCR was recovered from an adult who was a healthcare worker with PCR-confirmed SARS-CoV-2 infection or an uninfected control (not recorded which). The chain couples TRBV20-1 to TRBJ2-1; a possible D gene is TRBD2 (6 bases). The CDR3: CSAPFLAEQFF. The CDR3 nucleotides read TGCAGTGCGCCATTTCTAGCGGAGCAGTTCTTC.